These 24 T cell receptor beta chains came from one sample sequenced in a study of T cells in women clearing cervical HPV infection. The data were produced by immunoSEQ multiplex PCR, yet TCRdb's version contains in-frame clones alone and is incomplete. The table lists under 50,000 clones. The specimen was blood buffy coat. The receptors were sampled from a woman between 18 and 70 years old with a cervical HPV16 infection that either progressed to CIN3+ or cleared (not recorded which).

Turning to this clone: The CDR3 extends 3 residues past the end of the read, so its final part is completed from the germline J gene. The same CDR3 arises from other DNA sequences in this sample as well. J is TRBJ2-3 and V is TRBV29-1, with D perhaps matching TRBD2 (6 bases). This CDR3 is 14 amino acids long. Trimming removed 4 bases at V and 6 bases at J, with 17 bases between. CDR1 is SQVTM and CDR2 is ANQGSEA in the germline V gene. The covered CDR3 bases are TGCAGCGTTGTGGGGCGGGGAGATCTGGATACG. It codes for CSVVGRGDLDT. The whole CDR3 reads CSVVGRGDLDTQYF.

About this clone itself: The read terminates 3 residues ahead of where the CDR3 ends, so the germline J gene completes it. The chain is built from TRBV12-3 or TRBV12-4 and TRBJ1-6, with D possibly being TRBD1 (5 bases). Trimming cost V 1 base and J 7 bases, with 11 bases left between them. CDR3 length: 15 amino acids. The sequenced CDR3 bases are TGTGCCAGCAGTTTAGGAGGGGCGCAGAATTCACCC. Protein product: CASSLGGAQNSP. The complete CDR3 sequence is CASSLGGAQNSPLHF.

As concerns this clone: The CDR3 goes on 3 residues after the read ends, and that part is filled in from the germline J gene. This chain joins TRBV5-1 and TRBJ2-5, with D possibly being TRBD1 (5 bases). CDR1 and CDR2 from the germline V gene are SGHRS and YFSETQ. Between the trimmed V and J ends, which lost 5 bases and 2 bases, there was a span of 7 bases. This CDR3 region has 12 residues. The CDR3: CASSRQQETQYF. The CDR3 DNA, read in part, is TGCGCCAGCAGTAGACAGCAAGAGACC.

A note on this clone: Read coverage stops 3 residues before the CDR3 terminus; the germline J gene supplies the remainder. The chain links TRBV30 to TRBJ1-1; perhaps TRBD1 as D (5 bases). Trimming stripped 2 bases from V and 0 bases from J, with 13 bases between. This CDR3 region has 15 residues. Germline V gene data show CDR1 as GTSNPN and CDR2 as SVGIG (reference sequence). The CDR3 DNA, read in part, is TGTGCCTGGAGTAGATACAGGATTATGAACACTGAA. As protein: CAWSRYRIMNTE. The whole CDR3 sequence is CAWSRYRIMNTEAFF. The full variable domain, rest sourced from reference TRBV30 and TRBJ1-1, is SQTIHQWPATLVQPVGSPLSLECTVEGTSNPNLYWYRQAAGRGLQLLFYSVGIGQISSEVPQNLSASRPQDRQFILSSKKLLLSDSGFYLCAWSRYRIMNTEAFFGQGTRLTVV.

On this clone itself: From the germline J gene comes the end of the CDR3, since the read stops 3 residues before it. This chain uses TRBV6-2 or TRBV6-3 with TRBJ2-4; perhaps TRBD1 as D (6 bases). This CDR3 comprises 14 residues. CDR1 is MNHEY, CDR2 SVGEGT, per germline. The CDR3 spells CASSYSRKGETQYF. CDR3 DNA (partial): TGTGCCAGCAGTTACTCTAGAAAGGGGGAGACT.

As regards this clone: The CDR3 end is not reached by the read, which stops 3 residues before it; the germline J gene fills it in. The chain uses TRBV7-3 and TRBJ2-3; TRBD2 matches at 12 bases. Germline-derived CDR1 and CDR2 are SGHTA and FQGTGA. The J segment lost 5 bases and the V segment lost 5 bases, leaving 2 bases of the junction unmatched. The CDR3 contains 14 residues. CDR3 amino acids: CASSPGLAGDTQYF. The CDR3 bases that were read are TGTGCCAGCAGCCCGGGACTAGCGGGAGATACG.

CDR3 in amino acids: CASSVDSVSTDTQYF. The CDR3 DNA, read in part, is TGTGCCAGCAGCGTTGATAGCGTTAGCACAGATACG. V is TRBV5-4 and J is TRBJ2-3; weak D call: TRBD2 (5 bases). The read stops 3 residues short of the end of the CDR3; the missing end is completed from the germline J gene. The CDR3 is made up of 15 amino acids. The V gene's germline CDR1 is SGHNT and CDR2 YYREEE (reference sequence). Trimming left V 4 bases short and J 0 bases short, with 12 bases between.

Remarks on this clone: The CDR3 is cut off 3 residues early in the read; its end comes from the germline J gene. Other DNA variants within this sample encode the same CDR3. The rearrangement joins TRBV7-2 to TRBJ1-2, with 9 bases lining up with TRBD1. Per germline, CDR1 SGHTA and CDR2 FQGNSA. Losses at the gene ends were 5 bases for V and 4 bases for J; bases not matched to a gene: 8. There are 15 residues in the CDR3. The CDR3: CASSRDRAEGYGYTF. The sequenced CDR3 bases are TGTGCCAGCAGCCGGGACAGGGCAGAGGGCTATGGC.

The part of the CDR3 DNA that was read is TGTGCCAGTAGTATAGATCCCCCCCACAGGTCTAGGGGTCCTGGGGCCAACGTG. It translates to CASSIDPPHRSRGPGANV. The entire CDR3 protein is CASSIDPPHRSRGPGANVLFF. J is TRBJ2-2 and V is TRBV19; D may be TRBD1 (5 bases). From the germline J gene comes the end of the CDR3, since the read stops 3 residues before it. CDR3 size: 21 residues. Germline CDR1 reads LNHDA; CDR2 reads SQIVND (reference sequence).

Regarding this clone: The read ends 3 residues shy of where the CDR3 ends; the end is completed using the germline J gene. This sequence joins TRBV20-1 and TRBJ2-3; no reliable D call. CDR1 and CDR2 from the germline V gene are DFQATT and SNEGSKA (reference sequence). Trimming left V 0 bases short and J 6 bases short, with 10 bases between. The CDR3 has 13 amino acids. The covered CDR3 bases are TGCAGTGCTAGAGATCGTAGCCGGGATACG. Protein sequence: CSARDRSRDT. The entire CDR3 protein is CSARDRSRDTQYF.

Concerning this clone: Read data end 3 residues before the CDR3 end; the end is taken from the germline J gene. The chain couples TRBV4-1 to TRBJ1-4; no clear D. The germline CDR1 and CDR2 sequences are MGHRA and YSYEKL. The CDR3 loop spans 12 amino acids. V lost 3 bases and J 5 bases, leaving 4 bases between the germline ends. CDR3 loop: CASSHINEKLFF. The CDR3 bases that were read are TGCGCCAGCAGCCACATCAATGAAAAA.

A remark on this clone: The read is 3 residues too short to cover the CDR3 end, so that end is filled in from the germline J gene. This rearrangement joins TRBV6-4 to TRBJ2-7, with TRBD1 identical over 8 bases. CDR3 size: 15 residues. J was trimmed by 5 bases and V by 4 bases; bases with no gene match: 10. Per germline, CDR1 MRHNA and CDR2 SNTAGT. Incomplete CDR3 DNA: TGTGCCAGCAGTGTAGGGGTTCAGGGGGCCAACGAG. Amino acids: CASSVGVQGANE. The CDR3 in its entirety is CASSVGVQGANEQYF.

Worth noting for this clone: The read finishes 3 residues shy of the CDR3 end, and the germline J gene is used to complete it. Within the sample, other DNA sequences also encode this same CDR3. J is TRBJ2-1 and V is TRBV18; 10 bases are shared with TRBD1. V was pared by 6 bases and J by 5 bases, with 4 bases of the junction left unmatched. This CDR3 comprises 14 residues. In germline, CDR1 is KGHSH, CDR2 LQKENI. Here the CDR3 reads CASSLGQGHNEQFF. The DNA read from the CDR3 is TGTGCCAGCTCGCTGGGACAGGGGCACAATGAG.

CDR3 sequence: CASSLGTSGIETQYF. Incomplete CDR3 DNA: TGCGCCAGCAGCTTAGGGACTAGCGGGATTGAGACC. The chain employs TRBV5-1 and TRBJ2-5; TRBD2 aligns across 13 bases. The read gets to within 3 residues of the CDR3 end, and the germline J gene fills in the rest. The junction had 3 bases not matched to a gene; V was cut back by 2 bases and J by 5 bases. CDR3 length equals 15 residues. Per the germline V gene, CDR1 is SGHRS and CDR2 is YFSETQ.

Points on this clone: The CDR3 extends 3 residues past the end of the read, so its final part is completed from the germline J gene. This rearrangement joins TRBV5-4 to TRBJ2-5; D possibly matches TRBD1 or TRBD2 (5 bases each). Germline V gene lookup returns CDR1 SGHNT and CDR2 YYREEE (reference sequence). The ends were cut back, 4 bases at V and 3 bases at J, with 10 bases in the middle. The CDR3 covers 13 residues. CDR3 region: CASSPRGEETQYF. The DNA read from the CDR3 is TGTGCCAGCAGCCCGAGGGGAGAAGAGACC.

Worth noting for this clone: Read data end 3 residues before the CDR3 end; the end is taken from the germline J gene. J is TRBJ1-2 and V is TRBV19, with D perhaps TRBD1 (6 bases). Germline V gene sequence: CDR1 LNHDA, CDR2 SQIVND (reference sequence). The CDR3 totals 13 residues. V lost 4 bases and J lost 6, with 12 bases in between. The sequenced CDR3 bases are TGTGCCAGTAGTAGACAGGCCTTGGATGGC. Translating it yields CASSRQALDG. The CDR3, in full, reads CASSRQALDGYTF.

Turning to this clone: Read sequence stops 3 residues before the CDR3 end, and the germline J gene provides the missing end. This sequence joins TRBV7-7 and TRBJ1-1; TRBD1 is a possible D gene (5 bases). The germline V gene has CDR1 SSHAT and CDR2 FNYEAQ (reference sequence). This CDR3 comprises 15 residues. The CDR3 reads CASSLAPLALGEAFF. CDR3 DNA (partial): TGTGCCAGCAGCTTAGCGCCACTAGCGCTAGGGGAG.

Comments on this clone: From the germline J gene comes the end of the CDR3, since the read stops 3 residues before it. The chain uses TRBV6-4 and TRBJ1-1; the D gene is possibly TRBD1 (5 bases). This CDR3 has 14 amino acids. Trimming shortened V by 6 bases and J by 5 bases, and 16 bases separated the two germline ends. Looked up from germline, CDR1 is MRHNA and CDR2 is SNTAGT. Here the CDR3 reads CASSDTDRSTEAFF. CDR3 DNA, as far as it was read: TGTGCCAGCAGCGATACTGACAGAAGTACTGAA.

In the case of this clone: The CDR3 end falls 3 residues outside the read, so it is completed with the germline J gene. The chain links TRBV30 to TRBJ2-3; D might be TRBD1 (6 bases). The CDR3 loop spans 13 amino acids. CDR1 is GTSNPN and CDR2 is SVGIG in the germline V gene (reference sequence). The sequenced CDR3 bases are TGTGCCATCGAGGGGGAAGGCAATCAGCCG. Protein: CAIEGEGNQP. The whole CDR3 sequence is CAIEGEGNQPQYF.

Note on this clone: The read falls 3 residues short of the CDR3 end, and the missing part is taken from the germline J gene. This chain connects TRBV2 to TRBJ1-1; no definite D call. Deletions cut 4 bases from V and 4 bases from J, with 10 bases between. The CDR3 consists of 13 residues. From germline, CDR1 is SNHLY and CDR2 FYNNEI. CDR3 sequence: CASSGTEGTEAFF. The sequenced CDR3 bases are TGTGCCAGCAGTGGCACCGAAGGCACTGAA.

As for this clone: The CDR3 end is not reached by the read, which stops 3 residues before it; the germline J gene fills it in. The chain employs TRBV7-2 and TRBJ1-5; no clear D gene. The germline V and J ends were trimmed by 2 bases and 5 bases, with 4 bases remaining between them. The CDR3 totals 12 residues. Germline V gives CDR1 SGHTA, CDR2 FQGNSA. CDR3 region: CASSLIDQPQHF. CDR3 bases read: TGTGCCAGCAGCTTAATAGATCAGCCC.

A word on this clone: The read falls 3 residues short of the CDR3 end, and the missing part is taken from the germline J gene. The chain recombines TRBV20-1 with TRBJ1-5, with D tentatively TRBD1 (5 bases). This CDR3 has 16 residues. V shed 0 bases and J shed 1 base, with 13 bases lying between them. Germline V gives CDR1 DFQATT, CDR2 SNEGSKA (reference sequence). The CDR3 sequence is CSARDHAAGSNQPQHF. CDR3 bases read: TGCAGTGCTAGAGATCACGCGGCAGGGAGCAATCAGCCC.

As concerns this clone: The CDR3 is cut off 3 residues early in the read; its end comes from the germline J gene. The chain carries TRBV19 and TRBJ2-2; possible D gene TRBD2, 7 bases. The V gene's germline CDR1 is LNHDA and CDR2 SQIVND (reference sequence). CDR3 length: 13 residues. Incomplete CDR3 DNA: TGTGCCAGGGGACCGTGGGGGGGCGAAAAG. Its protein product is CARGPWGGEK. The whole CDR3 reads CARGPWGGEKLFF.

With regard to this clone: The read gets to within 3 residues of the CDR3 end, and the germline J gene fills in the rest. This sequence joins TRBV2 and TRBJ2-7; TRBD2 aligns across 9 bases. The V and J ends lost 7 bases and 6 bases, in that order; junction bases with no gene match: 10. The germline V gene encodes CDR1 SNHLY and CDR2 FYNNEI. The CDR3 runs to 14 residues. CDR3 residues: CASNPGTSSSEQYF. The CDR3 DNA, read in part, is TGTGCCAGCAACCCCGGGACTAGCTCATCCGAG.